This TCR beta chain was sequenced during a study of OX40 agonist ivuxolimab in advanced cancers. Study-wide background: Partial responses were observed in three patients, of whom one had hepatocellular carcinoma and two had cutaneous melanoma.

The CDR3 sequence is 15 residues long. Study-level points and caveats: Expanded peripheral T cell antigen specificity was not determined. With doses of 0.1 to 3.0 mg/kg, CD4+ and CD8+ blood T cells had undergone clonal expansion by week 6.

On this clone: Its antigen is unknown.

Clones were sequenced by immunoSEQ multiplex PCR, and TCRdb holds only the in-frame ones, with some missing. The table shows about 77,000 clones, with over 70% occurring only once. The receptor's source is an adult with an advanced solid tumor such as melanoma, head and neck, liver or kidney cancer. Sequenced material: CD4+ or CD8+ T cells sorted from blood, taken in a trial of the OX40 agonist ivuxolimab. The rearrangement joins TRBV12-1 to TRBJ1-2; the table calls TRBD1, which could not be checked here. TRBV12-1 is reported as a pseudogene. The CDR3 protein is CASSFRLRQGYGYTF. Written as DNA, the CDR3 is TGTGCCAGCAGCTTTCGCCTGCGACAGGGCTATGGCTACACCTTC.